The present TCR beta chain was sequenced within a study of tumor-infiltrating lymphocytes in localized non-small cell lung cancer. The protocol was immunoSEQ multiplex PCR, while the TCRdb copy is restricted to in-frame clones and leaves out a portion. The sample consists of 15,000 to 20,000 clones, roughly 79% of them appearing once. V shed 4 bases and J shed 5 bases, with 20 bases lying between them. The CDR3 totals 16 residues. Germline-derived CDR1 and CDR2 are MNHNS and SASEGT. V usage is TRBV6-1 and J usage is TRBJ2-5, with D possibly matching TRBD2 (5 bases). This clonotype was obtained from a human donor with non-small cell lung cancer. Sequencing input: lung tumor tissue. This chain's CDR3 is CASSATRMWSGETQYF. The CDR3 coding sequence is TGTGCCAGCAGTGCAACTAGGATGTGGTCGGGGGAGACCCAGTACTTC.